This T cell receptor (beta chain) was sequenced for a study of glioma-infiltrating T cells. CDR1 and CDR2 (germline): DFQATT, SNEGSKA (reference sequence). The CDR3 sequence is 16 residues long. Trimming cost V 5 bases and J 0 bases, with 19 bases left between them. Overall study findings and caveats: Only very few CDR3 sequences appeared in both tissue and blood. Non-neoplastic patients had below-expected tissue-blood divergence, while all gliomas exceeded expectation.

This clonotype has a count of ten or more. The antigen remains undetermined. TCR alpha and beta CDR3 regions were amplified from RNA using iRepertoire nested multiplex PCR. Tissue mRNA or PBMC total RNA, roughly 95-400 ng, went into one-step reverse transcription and amplification. MiXCR, applied by TCRdb to the multiplex PCR reads, yields one record per CDR3 protein. Of 44,000 or so distinct CDR3 sequences listed, 20% to 25% are singletons. Sequenced sample: glioma tissue, nonneoplastic brain tissue, or PBMCs (not recorded which). This receptor was obtained from a human donor with low-grade glioma or glioblastoma, undergoing nonglioma brain surgery, or in good health (not recorded which). V gene TRBV20-1 combines with J gene TRBJ1-1; possibly TRBD1 for D (5 bases). CDR3 DNA sequence: TGCAGTGCTCCGGTGGTGGGGACCCCCATGAACACTGAAGCTTTCTTT. Amino acids: CSAPVVGTPMNTEAFF.